This paragraph reports one TCR beta chain. Trimming removed 5 bases at V and 7 bases at J, with 11 bases between. This CDR3 is built from 12 residues. Germline-derived CDR1 and CDR2 are MNHEY and SVGAGI. Sequencing of TCR beta covered CD8+ and CD4+ T cells obtained from blood. It was treatment-naive patients with stable or active relapsing-remitting disease who made up the multiple sclerosis controls. FACS enriched CD8+ TEMRA cells, while bulk CD8+ and CD4+ were negatively isolated. This record comes from a study of CD8 T cells in Susac syndrome. RNA in amounts of roughly 0.5 to 1 ug was reverse transcribed with random hexamers. It was immunoSEQ multiplex PCR that amplified TCR beta CDR3 across 54 Vbeta and 13 Jbeta. TCRdb passed the immunoSEQ multiplex PCR reads through MiXCR, listing each CDR3 protein once. The sample has 190,000 or so distinct CDR3 sequences; approximately 95% are singletons.

The source is a human donor with multiple sclerosis. Input material: CD4+ T cells from PBMCs. This chain links TRBV6-5 with TRBJ1-1; D perhaps matches TRBD1 (6 bases). The CDR3 here is CASSIQGGEAFF. The CDR3 nucleotides read TGTGCCAGCAGTATACAGGGAGGTGAAGCTTTCTTT.